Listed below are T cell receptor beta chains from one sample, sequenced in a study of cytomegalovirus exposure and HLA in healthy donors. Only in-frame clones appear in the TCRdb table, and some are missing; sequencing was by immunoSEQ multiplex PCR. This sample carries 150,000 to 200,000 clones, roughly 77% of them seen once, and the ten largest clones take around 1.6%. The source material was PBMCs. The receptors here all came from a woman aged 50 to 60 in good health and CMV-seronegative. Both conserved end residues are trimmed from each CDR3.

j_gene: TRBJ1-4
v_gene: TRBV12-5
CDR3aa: ASGLVLGQRGEKLF

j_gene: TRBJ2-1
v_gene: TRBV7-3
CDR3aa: ASSVGQGSYNEQF

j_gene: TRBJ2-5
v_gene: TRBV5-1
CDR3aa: ASSNGQAYQETQY

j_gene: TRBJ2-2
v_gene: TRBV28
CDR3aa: ASSLKTSGSTGELF

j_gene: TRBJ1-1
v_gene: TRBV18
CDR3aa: ASSPTGALNTEAF

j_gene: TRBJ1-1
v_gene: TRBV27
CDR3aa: ASSSTGTGPSLNTEAF

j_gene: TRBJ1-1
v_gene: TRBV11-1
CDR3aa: ASSPRDRRRSTEAF

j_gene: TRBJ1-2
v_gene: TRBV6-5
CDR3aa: ASSRATGRGYT

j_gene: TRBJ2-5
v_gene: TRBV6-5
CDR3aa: ASRGGGETQY

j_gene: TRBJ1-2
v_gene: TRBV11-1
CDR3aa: ASSPGTGSGYT

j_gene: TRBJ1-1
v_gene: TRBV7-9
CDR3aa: ASSSDTRNTEAF

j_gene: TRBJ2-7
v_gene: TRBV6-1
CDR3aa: ASSEPSGMSSYEQY

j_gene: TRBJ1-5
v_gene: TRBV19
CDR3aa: ASSTTGTTQPQH

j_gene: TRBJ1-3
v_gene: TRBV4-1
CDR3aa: ASSQGLARSGGSSGNTIY

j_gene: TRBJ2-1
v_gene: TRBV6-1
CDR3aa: ASSEGTSGYSYNEQF

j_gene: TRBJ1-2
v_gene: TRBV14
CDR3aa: ASSQDSHRGNGYT

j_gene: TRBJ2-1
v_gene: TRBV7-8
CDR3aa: ASSSPGASGSPESYNEQF

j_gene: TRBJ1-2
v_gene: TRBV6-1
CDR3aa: ASSEGEGTYGYT

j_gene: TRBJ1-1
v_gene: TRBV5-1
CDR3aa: ASSLEGVHGETEAF

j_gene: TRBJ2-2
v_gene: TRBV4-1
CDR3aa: ASSQEGGGVGNGELF

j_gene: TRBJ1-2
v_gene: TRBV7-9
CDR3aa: ASSLLNDGGNGYT

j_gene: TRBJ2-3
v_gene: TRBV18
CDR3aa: ASSPRGTDTQY

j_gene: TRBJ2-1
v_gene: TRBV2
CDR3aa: ASRSGGLARDEQF

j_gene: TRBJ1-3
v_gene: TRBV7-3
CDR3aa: ASSLTEGSGNTIY

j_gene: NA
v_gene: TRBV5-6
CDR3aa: ASSLGAGGSYEQY

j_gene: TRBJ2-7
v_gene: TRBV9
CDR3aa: ASSPDGSSYEQY

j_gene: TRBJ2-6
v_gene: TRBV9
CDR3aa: ASSVGHRNSGANVLT

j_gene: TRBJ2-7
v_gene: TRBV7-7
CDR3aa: ASSSGLAGAEEQY

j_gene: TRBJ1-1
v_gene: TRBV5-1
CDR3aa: ASSPRGGAGNTEAF

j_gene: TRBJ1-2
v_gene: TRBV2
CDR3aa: AREGWDTNYGYT

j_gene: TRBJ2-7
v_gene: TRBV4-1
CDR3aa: ASSHLTGGKYEQY

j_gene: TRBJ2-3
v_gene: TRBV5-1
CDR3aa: ASSLTSGASTDTQY

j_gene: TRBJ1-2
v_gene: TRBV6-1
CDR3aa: ASSEGRAGSGYT

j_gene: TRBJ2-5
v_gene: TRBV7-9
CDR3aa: ASSFRGQETQY

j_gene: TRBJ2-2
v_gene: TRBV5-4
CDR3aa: ASSFRSSPGGELF

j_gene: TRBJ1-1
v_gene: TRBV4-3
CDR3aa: ASSPTGTGGYII

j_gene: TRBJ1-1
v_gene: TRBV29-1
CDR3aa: SVTGTENTEAF